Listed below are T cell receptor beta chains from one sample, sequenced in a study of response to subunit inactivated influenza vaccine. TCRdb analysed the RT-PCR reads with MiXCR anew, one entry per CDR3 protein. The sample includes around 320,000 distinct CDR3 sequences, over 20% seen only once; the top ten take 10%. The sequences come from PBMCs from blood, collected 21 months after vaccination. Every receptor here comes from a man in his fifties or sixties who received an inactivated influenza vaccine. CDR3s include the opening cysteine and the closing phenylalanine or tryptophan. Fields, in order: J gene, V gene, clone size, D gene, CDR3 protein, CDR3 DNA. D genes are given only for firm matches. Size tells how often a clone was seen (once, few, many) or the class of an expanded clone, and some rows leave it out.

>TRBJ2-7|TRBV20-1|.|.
CSAHTGNHPYEQYF
TGCAGTGCTCACACGGGAAACCACCCCTACGAGCAGTACTTC
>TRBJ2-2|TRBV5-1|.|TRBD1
CASSPQTGGNTGELFF
TGCGCCAGCAGCCCTCAGACAGGGGGTAACACCGGGGAGCTGTTTTTT
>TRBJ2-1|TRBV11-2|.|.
CASSPKGGLPLGNEQFF
TGTGCCAGCAGCCCCAAGGGGGGACTACCTCTTGGCAATGAGCAGTTCTTC
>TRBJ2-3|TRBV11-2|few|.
CASSLLRTTQDTDTQYF
TGTGCCAGCAGCTTACTCCGGACTACCCAAGACACAGATACGCAGTATTTT
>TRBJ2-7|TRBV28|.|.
CASSPPGLGQYF
TGTGCCAGCAGTCCCCCCGGGCTAGGGCAGTACTTC
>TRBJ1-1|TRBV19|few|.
CASSGKIMNTEAFF
TGTGCCAGTAGTGGAAAGATAATGAACACTGAAGCTTTCTTT
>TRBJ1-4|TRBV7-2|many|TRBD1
CASSLGQSFATNEKLFF
TGTGCCAGCAGCTTGGGACAGAGCTTCGCAACTAATGAAAAACTGTTTTTT
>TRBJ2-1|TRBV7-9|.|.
CASSLASTVGEQFF
TGTGCCAGCAGCTTAGCGTCAACGGTCGGGGAGCAGTTCTTC
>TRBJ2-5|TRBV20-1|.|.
CSASSGGLSTQETQYF
TGCAGTGCTAGTTCCGGCGGGCTGTCTACCCAAGAGACCCAGTACTTC
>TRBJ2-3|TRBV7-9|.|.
CASSPYTDTQYF
TGTGCCAGCAGCCCCTACACAGATACGCAGTATTTT
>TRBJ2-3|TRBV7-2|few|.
CASSLPTRSTSTDTQYF
TGTGCCAGCAGCTTACCGACGCGTAGCACTAGCACAGATACGCAGTATTTT
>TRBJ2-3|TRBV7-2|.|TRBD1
CASNPRQGGTDAQYF
TGTGCCAGCAACCCTAGACAGGGTGGCACAGATGCGCAGTATTTT
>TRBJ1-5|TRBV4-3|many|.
CASSQDRQGSNQPQHF
TGCGCCAGCAGCCAAGATCGTCAGGGTAGCAATCAGCCCCAGCATTTT
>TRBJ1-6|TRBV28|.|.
CASRGLSSYNSPLHF
TGTGCCAGCCGTGGGCTGAGCTCCTATAATTCACCCCTCCACTTT
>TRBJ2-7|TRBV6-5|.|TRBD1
CASRGQGYEQYF
TGTGCCAGCAGGGGACAGGGCTACGAGCAGTACTTC
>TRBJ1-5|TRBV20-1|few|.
CSARDFRQVNQPQHF
TGCAGTGCTAGAGATTTTCGACAGGTAAATCAGCCCCAGCATTTT
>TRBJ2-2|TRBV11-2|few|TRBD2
CASSARLAGLGGTGELFF
TGTGCCAGCAGCGCAAGACTAGCGGGATTGGGTGGGACCGGGGAGCTGTTTTTT
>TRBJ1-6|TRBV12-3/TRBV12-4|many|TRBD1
CASSADRGNSPLHF
TGTGCCAGCAGTGCTGACAGGGGAAATTCACCCCTCCACTTT
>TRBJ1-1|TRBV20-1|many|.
CSARVSGVRVAEAFF
TGCAGTGCTAGAGTTTCGGGTGTCCGAGTAGCTGAAGCTTTCTTT
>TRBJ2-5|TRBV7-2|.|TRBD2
CASSLQGGGQETQYF
TGTGCCAGCAGCTTACAGGGCGGGGGCCAAGAGACCCAGTACTTC
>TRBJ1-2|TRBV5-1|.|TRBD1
CATGTGNYGYTF
TGCGCCACGGGGACAGGGAACTATGGCTACACCTTC
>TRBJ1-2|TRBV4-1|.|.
CASSQGNRVDGYTF
TGCGCCAGCAGTCAAGGGAACAGGGTCGATGGCTACACCTTC